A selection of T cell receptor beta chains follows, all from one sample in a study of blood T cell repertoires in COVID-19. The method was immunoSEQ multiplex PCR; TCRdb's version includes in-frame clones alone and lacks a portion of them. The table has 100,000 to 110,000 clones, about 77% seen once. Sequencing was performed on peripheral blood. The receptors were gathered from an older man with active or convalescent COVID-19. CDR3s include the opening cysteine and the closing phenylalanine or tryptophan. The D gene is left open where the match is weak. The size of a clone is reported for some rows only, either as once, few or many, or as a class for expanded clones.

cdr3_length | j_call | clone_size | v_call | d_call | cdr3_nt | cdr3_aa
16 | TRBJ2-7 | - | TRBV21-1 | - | TGTGCCAGCAGCACCAGGGGGGCGGGAGGACTCTACGAGCAGTACTTC | CASSTRGAGGLYEQYF
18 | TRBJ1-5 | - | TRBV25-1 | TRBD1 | TGTGCCAGCAGTGGTGCGGGACAGGGGCCCTTTGGCAATCAGCCCCAGCATTTT | CASSGAGQGPFGNQPQHF
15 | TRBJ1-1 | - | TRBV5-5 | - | TGTGCCAGCAGCTTGGGGGAGGCCCGGAACACTGAAGCTTTCTTT | CASSLGEARNTEAFF
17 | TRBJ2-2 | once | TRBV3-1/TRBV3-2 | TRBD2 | TGTGCCAGCAGCCAAGGCTCGGGACTAGCGAACACCGGGGAGCTGTTTTTT | CASSQGSGLANTGELFF
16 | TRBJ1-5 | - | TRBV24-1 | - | TGTGCCACCAGTGAATCAGGAGGGAAAGGCAATCAGCCCCAGCATTTT | CATSESGGKGNQPQHF
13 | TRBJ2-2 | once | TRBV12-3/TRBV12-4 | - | TGTGCCAGCAGTCCGACAGTGAACGGGGAGCTGTTTTTT | CASSPTVNGELFF
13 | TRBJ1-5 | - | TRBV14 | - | TGTGCCAGCAGCCAAGCACAGAATCAGCCCCAGCATTTT | CASSQAQNQPQHF
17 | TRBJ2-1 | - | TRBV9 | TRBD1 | TGTGCCAGCAGCGTAGACCAAGGGACAGGGGGAAGCGATGAGCAGTTCTTC | CASSVDQGTGGSDEQFF
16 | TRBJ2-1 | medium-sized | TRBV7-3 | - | TGTGCCAGCAGCAAAGCCGAAGGGGATCCCTACAATGAGCAGTTCTTC | CASSKAEGDPYNEQFF
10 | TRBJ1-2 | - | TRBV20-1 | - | TGCAGTGCTAGCGGGGGTGGCTACACCTTC | CSASGGGYTF
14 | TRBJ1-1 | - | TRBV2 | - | TGTGCCAGCAGTGGGGGTCTCCCCCGGGATGAAGCTTTCTTT | CASSGGLPRDEAFF
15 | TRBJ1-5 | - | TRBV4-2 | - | TGTGCCAGCAGCCAGGCTTGGGGACTCAATCAGCCCCAGCATTTT | CASSQAWGLNQPQHF
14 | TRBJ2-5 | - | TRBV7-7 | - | TGTGCTAGCAGCGCCCTGACTGGAGGGGAGACCCAGTACTTC | CASSALTGGETQYF